This entry is about one T cell receptor (beta chain). Ophthalmopathy absent within 18 months of follow-up marked hyperthyroidism as stable. Amplified material comprised TCR beta CDR3 regions derived from RNA transcripts. Investigators did first-round RT-PCR with HTBI primers, then second-round multiplex PCR. TCRdb re-analysed the multiplex PCR reads in MiXCR, keeping a single row per CDR3 protein. This table has roughly 420,000 distinct CDR3 sequences, roughly 20% appearing once. The data derive from a study of Graves' ophthalmopathy and Graves' hyperthyroidism. The CDR3 spans 18 residues. Germline values: CDR1 MNHEY, CDR2 SVGEGT. Trimming cost V 4 bases and J 1 base; bases outside gene matches: 7.

This sequence joins TRBV6-2 or TRBV6-3 and TRBJ2-2, with 12 positions matching TRBD2. The TCR comes from a young woman with stable Graves' hyperthyroidism. Material: peripheral blood. This CDR3 is CASSSPGLAGMNTGELFF. The CDR3 region has the DNA TGTGCCAGCAGTTCCCCCGGACTAGCGGGGATGAACACCGGGGAGCTGTTTTTT.